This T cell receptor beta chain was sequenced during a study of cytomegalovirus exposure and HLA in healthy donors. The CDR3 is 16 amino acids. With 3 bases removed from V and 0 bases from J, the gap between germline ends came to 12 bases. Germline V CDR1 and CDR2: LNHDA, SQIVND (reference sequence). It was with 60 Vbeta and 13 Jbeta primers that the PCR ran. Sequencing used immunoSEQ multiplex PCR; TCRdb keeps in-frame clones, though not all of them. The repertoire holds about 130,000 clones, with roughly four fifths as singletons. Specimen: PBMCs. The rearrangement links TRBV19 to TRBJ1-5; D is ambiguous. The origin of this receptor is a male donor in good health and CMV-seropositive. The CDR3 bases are TGTGCCAGTAGTATCGGAGGCGGTTATAGCAATCAGCCCCAGCATTTT. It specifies CASSIGGGYSNQPQHF. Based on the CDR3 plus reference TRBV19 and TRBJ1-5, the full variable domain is DGGITQSPKYLFRKEGQNVTLSCEQNLNHDAMYWYRQDPGQGLRLIYYSQIVNDFQKGDIAEGYSVSREKKESFPLTVTSAQKNPTAFYLCASSIGGGYSNQPQHFGDGTRLSIL.